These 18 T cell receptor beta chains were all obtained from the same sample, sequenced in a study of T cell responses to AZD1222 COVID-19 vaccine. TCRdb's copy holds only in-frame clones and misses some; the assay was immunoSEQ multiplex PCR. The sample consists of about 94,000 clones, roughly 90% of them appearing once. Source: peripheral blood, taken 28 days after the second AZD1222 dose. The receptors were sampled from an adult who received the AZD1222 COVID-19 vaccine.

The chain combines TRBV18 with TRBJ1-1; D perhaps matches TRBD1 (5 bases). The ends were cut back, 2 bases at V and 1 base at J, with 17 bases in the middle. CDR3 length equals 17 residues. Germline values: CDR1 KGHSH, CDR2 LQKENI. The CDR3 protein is CASSPVLRGGPNTEAFF. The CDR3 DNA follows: TGTGCCAGCTCACCAGTCTTGCGTGGGGGTCCGAACACTGAAGCTTTCTTT.

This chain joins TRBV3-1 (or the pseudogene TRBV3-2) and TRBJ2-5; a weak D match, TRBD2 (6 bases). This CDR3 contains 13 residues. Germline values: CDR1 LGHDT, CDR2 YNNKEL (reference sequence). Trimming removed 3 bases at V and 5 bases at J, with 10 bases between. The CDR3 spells CASSQGGVETQYF. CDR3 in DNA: TGTGCCAGCAGCCAGGGGGGAGTGGAGACCCAGTACTTC.

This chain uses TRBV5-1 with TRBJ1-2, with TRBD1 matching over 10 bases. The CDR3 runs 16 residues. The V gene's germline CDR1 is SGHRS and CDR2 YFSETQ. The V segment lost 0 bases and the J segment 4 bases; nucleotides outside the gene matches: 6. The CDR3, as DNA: TGCGCCAGCAGCTTGGAGGGGACAGGGGATTTCTATGGCTACACCTTC. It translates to CASSLEGTGDFYGYTF.

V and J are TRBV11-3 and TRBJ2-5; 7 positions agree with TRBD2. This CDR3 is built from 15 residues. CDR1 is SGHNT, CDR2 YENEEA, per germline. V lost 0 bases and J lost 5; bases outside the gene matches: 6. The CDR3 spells CASSLDIGGTETQYF. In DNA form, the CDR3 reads TGTGCCAGCAGCTTAGATATCGGGGGGACGGAGACCCAGTACTTC.

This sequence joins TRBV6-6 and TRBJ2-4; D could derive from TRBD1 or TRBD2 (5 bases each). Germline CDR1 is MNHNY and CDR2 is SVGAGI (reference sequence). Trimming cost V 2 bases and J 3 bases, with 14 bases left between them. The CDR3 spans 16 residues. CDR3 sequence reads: CASSYGSGTNKNIQYF. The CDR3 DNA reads TGTGCCAGCAGTTACGGTTCTGGGACGAACAAAAACATTCAGTACTTC.

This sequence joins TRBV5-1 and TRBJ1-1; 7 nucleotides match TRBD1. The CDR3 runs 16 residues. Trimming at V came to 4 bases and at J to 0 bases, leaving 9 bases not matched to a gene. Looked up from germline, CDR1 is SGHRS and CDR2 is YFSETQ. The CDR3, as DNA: TGCGCCAGCAGCGCCCGCCGGGACAGTCTGAACACTGAAGCTTTCTTT. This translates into CASSARRDSLNTEAFF.

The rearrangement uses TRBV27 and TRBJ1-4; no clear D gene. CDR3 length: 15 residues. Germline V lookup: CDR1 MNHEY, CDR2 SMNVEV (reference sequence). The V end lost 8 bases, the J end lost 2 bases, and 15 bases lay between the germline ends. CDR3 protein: CASSRLKHTNEKLFF. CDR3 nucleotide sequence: TGTGCCAGCTCAAGACTCAAGCACACTAATGAAAAACTGTTTTTT.

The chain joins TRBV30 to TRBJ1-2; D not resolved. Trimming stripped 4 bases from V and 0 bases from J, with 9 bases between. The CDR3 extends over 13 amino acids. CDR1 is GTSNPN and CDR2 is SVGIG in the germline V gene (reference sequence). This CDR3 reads CAWTYTANYGYTF. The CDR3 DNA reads TGTGCCTGGACATACACAGCTAACTATGGCTACACCTTC.

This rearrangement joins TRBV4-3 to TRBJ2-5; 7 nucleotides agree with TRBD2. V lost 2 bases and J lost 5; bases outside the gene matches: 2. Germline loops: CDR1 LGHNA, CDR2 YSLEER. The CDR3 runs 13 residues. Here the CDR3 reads CASSQNSGETQYF. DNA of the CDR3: TGCGCCAGCAGCCAAAATAGCGGGGAGACCCAGTACTTC.

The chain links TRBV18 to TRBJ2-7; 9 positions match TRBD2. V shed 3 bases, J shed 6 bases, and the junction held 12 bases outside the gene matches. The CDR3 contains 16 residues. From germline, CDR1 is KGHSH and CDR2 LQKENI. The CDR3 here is CASSPNEVAGVSEQYF. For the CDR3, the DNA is TGTGCCAGCTCACCTAACGAGGTAGCGGGAGTTTCCGAGCAGTACTTC.

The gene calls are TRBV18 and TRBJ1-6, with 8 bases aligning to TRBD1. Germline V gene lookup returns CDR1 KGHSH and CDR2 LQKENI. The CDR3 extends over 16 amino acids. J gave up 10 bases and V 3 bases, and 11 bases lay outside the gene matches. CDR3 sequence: CASSPDIQGAASPLHF. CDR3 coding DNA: TGTGCCAGCTCACCCGACATTCAGGGGGCGGCATCACCCCTCCACTTT.

In DNA form, the CDR3 reads TGTGCCAGCAGCCAAGATTACGGAGATACGCAGTATTTT. The encoded protein is CASSQDYGDTQYF. V gene TRBV3-1 (or the pseudogene TRBV3-2) combines with J gene TRBJ2-3; the D is unclear. Between the trimmed V and J ends, which lost 0 bases and 5 bases, there was a span of 6 bases. Germline CDR1 is LGHDT and CDR2 is YNNKEL (reference sequence). This CDR3 region has 13 residues.

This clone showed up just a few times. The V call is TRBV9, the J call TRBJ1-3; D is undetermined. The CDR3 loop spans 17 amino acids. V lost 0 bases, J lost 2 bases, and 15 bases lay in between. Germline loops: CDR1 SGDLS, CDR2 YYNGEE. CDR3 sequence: CASSVDPGQSPGNTIYF. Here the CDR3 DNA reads TGTGCCAGCAGCGTAGACCCGGGCCAAAGCCCTGGAAACACCATATATTTT.

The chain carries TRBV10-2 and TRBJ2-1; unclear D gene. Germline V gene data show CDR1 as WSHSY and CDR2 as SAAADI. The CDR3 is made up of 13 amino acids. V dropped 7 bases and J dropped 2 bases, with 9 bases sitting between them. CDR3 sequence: CASTVRAYNEQFF. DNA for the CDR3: TGCGCCAGCACAGTCCGGGCCTACAATGAGCAGTTCTTC.

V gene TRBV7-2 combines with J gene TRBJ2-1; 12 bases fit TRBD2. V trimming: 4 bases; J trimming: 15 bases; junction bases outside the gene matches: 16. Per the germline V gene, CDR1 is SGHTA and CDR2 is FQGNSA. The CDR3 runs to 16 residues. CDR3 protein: CASSSATTALAGGRFF. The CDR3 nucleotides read TGTGCCAGCAGCTCCGCCACAACAGCACTAGCGGGAGGCAGGTTCTTC.

Written as DNA, the CDR3 is TGTGCCAGCAGCTTACGTAGGTCCTTCGGTCAGCCCCAGCATTTT. Translated: CASSLRRSFGQPQHF. V and J are TRBV7-2 and TRBJ1-5; D uncertain. V dropped 2 bases and J dropped 6 bases, with 14 bases sitting between them. Germline V gene data show CDR1 as SGHTA and CDR2 as FQGNSA. CDR3 length equals 15 residues.

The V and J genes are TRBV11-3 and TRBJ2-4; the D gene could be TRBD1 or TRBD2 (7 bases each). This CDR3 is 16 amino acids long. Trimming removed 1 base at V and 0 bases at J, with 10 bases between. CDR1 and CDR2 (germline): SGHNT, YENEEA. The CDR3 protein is CASSLGEGAAKNIQYF. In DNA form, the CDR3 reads TGTGCCAGCAGCTTAGGGGAGGGGGCAGCCAAAAACATTCAGTACTTC.

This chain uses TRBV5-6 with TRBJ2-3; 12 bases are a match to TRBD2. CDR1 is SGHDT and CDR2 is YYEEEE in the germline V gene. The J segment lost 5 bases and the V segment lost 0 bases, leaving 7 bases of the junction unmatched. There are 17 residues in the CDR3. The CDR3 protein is CASSLGRLAGEVDTQYF. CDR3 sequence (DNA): TGTGCCAGCAGCTTGGGGCGACTAGCGGGAGAGGTAGATACGCAGTATTTT.